This is a list of T cell receptor beta chains from one sample in a study of CD8+ T cells in alopecia areata. Data came from immunoSEQ multiplex PCR; TCRdb stores just in-frame clones and leaves some out. In the table there are around 110,000 clones, roughly 84% of which are singletons. The sample here was CD8+ T cells sorted from blood, taken at week 24, from a patient treated with tofacitinib. Every receptor here comes from a human donor with alopecia areata. CDR3s include the opening cysteine and the closing phenylalanine or tryptophan. The D gene is left open where the match is weak. Only part of the rows carry a size: once, few, many, or a class if the clone is expanded.

TRBJ1-1	TRBV5-8	.	TRBD1	CASSWTGPNTEAFF	TGTGCCAGCAGCTGGACAGGGCCTAACACTGAAGCTTTCTTT
TRBJ2-5	TRBV4-1	.	.	CASSHAGGPGETQYF	TGCGCCAGCAGCCATGCCGGGGGGCCAGGGGAGACCCAGTACTTC
TRBJ2-7	TRBV11-2	.	TRBD1	CASSLEAGGMYEQYF	TGTGCCAGCAGCTTAGAGGCAGGGGGTATGTACGAGCAGTACTTC
TRBJ2-7	TRBV2	.	TRBD1	CASSGDREYEQYF	TGTGCCAGCAGTGGGGACAGGGAATACGAGCAGTACTTC
TRBJ2-7	TRBV7-9	.	TRBD1	CASSLALGQHYEQYF	TGTGCCAGCAGCTTAGCGTTGGGACAGCACTACGAGCAGTACTTC
TRBJ1-2	TRBV7-9	.	.	CASSPTPTSHGYTF	TGTGCCAGCAGCCCCACCCCGACGTCCCATGGCTACACCTTC
TRBJ2-4	TRBV4-3	.	TRBD1	CASSQVVGVDRGKYF	TGCGCCAGCAGCCAAGTAGTAGGAGTGGACAGGGGAAAGTACTTC
TRBJ2-1	TRBV4-1	.	.	CASSQAESRANEQFF	TGCGCCAGCAGCCAAGCGGAAAGTCGGGCCAATGAGCAGTTCTTC
TRBJ2-7	TRBV6-5	.	.	CASSYGGSTYEQYF	TGTGCCAGCAGTTACGGTGGCTCTACCTACGAGCAGTACTTC
TRBJ2-5	TRBV5-6	.	.	CASSPGGLQETQYF	TGTGCCAGCAGCCCGGGTGGGCTTCAAGAGACCCAGTACTTC
TRBJ2-7	TRBV7-2	.	TRBD2	CASSLNVVSGGSSYEQYF	TGTGCCAGCAGCTTAAATGTGGTTAGCGGGGGGAGCTCCTACGAGCAGTACTTC
TRBJ1-1	TRBV5-1	.	.	CASSLGPTDMNTEAFF	TGCGCCAGCAGCTTGGGGCCGACAGATATGAACACTGAAGCTTTCTTT
TRBJ2-1	TRBV5-1	.	.	CASSYRTAYNEQFF	TGCGCCAGCAGCTATCGGACAGCCTACAATGAGCAGTTCTTC
TRBJ2-7	TRBV7-9	.	.	CASSSRRGPYEQYF	TGTGCCAGCAGCTCGAGGAGGGGACCCTACGAGCAGTACTTC
TRBJ2-2	TRBV18	.	.	CASSLVSGELFF	TGTGCCAGCTCACTTGTATCTGGGGAGCTGTTTTTT
TRBJ2-5	TRBV12-2	.	.	CASRQKLAGRETQYF	TGTGCAAGTCGCCAAAAACTAGCGGGGAGAGAGACCCAGTACTTC
TRBJ2-5	TRBV5-6	.	.	CASSLAYFQETQYF	TGTGCCAGCAGCTTGGCCTACTTCCAAGAGACCCAGTACTTC
TRBJ1-2	TRBV7-8	.	.	CASGSTGSNYGYTF	TGTGCCAGCGGGTCGACAGGTTCTAACTATGGCTACACCTTC
TRBJ2-7	TRBV27	once	.	CASSPRGDSYYEQYF	TGTGCCAGCAGTCCGAGGGGGGACAGCTACTACGAGCAGTACTTC
TRBJ1-5	TRBV6-5	.	.	CASSPGDNQPQHF	TGTGCCAGCAGCCCAGGGGACAATCAGCCCCAGCATTTT
TRBJ2-4	TRBV7-2	once	.	CASSPAGAGDIQYF	TGTGCCAGCAGCCCCGCGGGGGCGGGTGACATTCAGTACTTC
TRBJ2-7	TRBV29-1	.	.	CSVRERVYEQYF	TGCAGCGTTAGGGAAAGAGTCTACGAGCAGTACTTC
TRBJ2-5	TRBV4-1	few	TRBD2	CASSQITGTSGVGGETQYF	TGCGCCAGCAGCCAAATAACCGGGACTAGCGGAGTAGGTGGGGAGACCCAGTACTTC
TRBJ2-1	TRBV29-1	.	TRBD1	CSVEEGQSEQIYNEQFF	TGCAGCGTTGAAGAGGGACAGTCTGAACAAATTTACAATGAGCAGTTCTTC
TRBJ2-4	TRBV7-9	.	.	CASSPRGQLKSKNIQYF	TGTGCCAGCAGCCCCCGGGGGCAGTTAAAGTCCAAAAACATTCAGTACTTC
TRBJ2-5	TRBV11-1	few	.	CASSSRDTQETQYF	TGTGCCAGCAGCTCCCGGGACACGCAAGAGACCCAGTACTTC
TRBJ1-1	TRBV14	once	.	CASSQVAGWDTEAFF	TGTGCCAGCAGCCAAGTGGCGGGGTGGGACACTGAAGCTTTCTTT